The present T cell receptor (beta chain) was sequenced within a study of T-cell memory formation after mild COVID-19. Looking at the study overall: TCR clustering was largely donor specific.

This clonotype was seen more than once but under ten times. The V and J ends lost 5 bases and 0 bases respectively, with 11 bases between them. CDR3 length: 15 amino acids. TCRdb reanalysed the 5' RACE reads using MiXCR and keeps one entry per CDR3 protein. Counted here are 300,000 to 400,000 distinct CDR3 sequences, 10% to 15% occurring once; the ten biggest clones make up over 20%. The material sequenced was PBMCs or a T cell subset sorted from them (not recorded which). The receptor was derived from a man aged 18 to 30 who had mild COVID-19 (a few samples of this study predate the infection). Cell type and time point are not known. V usage is TRBV12-3 or TRBV12-4 and J usage is TRBJ1-3; D not resolved. Here the CDR3 DNA reads TGTGCCAGCAGTCCAGAGGCGGGCTCTGGAAACACCATATATTTT. Translating it yields CASSPEAGSGNTIYF.